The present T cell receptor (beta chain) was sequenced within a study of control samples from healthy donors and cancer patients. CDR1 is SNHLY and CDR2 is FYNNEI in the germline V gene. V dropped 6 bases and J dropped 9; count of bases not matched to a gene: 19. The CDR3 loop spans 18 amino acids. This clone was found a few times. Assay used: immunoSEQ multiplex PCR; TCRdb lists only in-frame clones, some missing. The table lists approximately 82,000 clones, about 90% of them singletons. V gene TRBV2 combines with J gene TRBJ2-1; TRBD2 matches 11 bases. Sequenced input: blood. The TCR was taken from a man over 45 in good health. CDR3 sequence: CASRGRIGGLAVLGEQFF. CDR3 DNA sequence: TGTGCCAGCAGGGGGAGAATCGGGGGACTAGCGGTCCTGGGTGAGCAGTTCTTC.